One sample yielded the 22 T cell receptor beta chains listed below, sequenced in a study of T cells in Graves' hyperthyroidism and ophthalmopathy. RNA transcripts gave rise to amplified TCR beta CDR3 regions. Using the HTBI primer set, a first-round RT-PCR was run on the TCR CDR3. MiXCR was run by TCRdb on the multiplex PCR reads, yielding one entry per CDR3 protein. The repertoire holds around 620,000 distinct CDR3 sequences, with 12% to 15% as singletons. Sequenced input: blood. Receptors originate from a woman under 30 with Graves' ophthalmopathy.

This clonotype was seen a handful of times. This rearrangement joins TRBV20-1 to TRBJ1-2; perhaps TRBD1 as D (6 bases). The germline V gene has CDR1 DFQATT and CDR2 SNEGSKA (reference sequence). The CDR3 contains 16 residues. V dropped 5 bases and J dropped 5 bases, with 24 bases sitting between them. In nucleotides, the CDR3 is TGCAGTGCTCCCGCCGCGACAGGCGGGTCCACGTATGGCTACACCTTC. It is translated as CSAPAATGGSTYGYTF.

This clonotype was observed many times. The chain employs TRBV9 and TRBJ2-7, with a possible D match to TRBD1 (6 bases). Germline CDR1 SGDLS, CDR2 YYNGEE. V lost 4 bases to trimming and J lost 1 base, with 15 bases between them. The CDR3 runs to 15 residues. CDR3 coding DNA: TGTGCCAGCAGCAACTCGACAGGAAAATCCTACGAGCAGTACTTC. Translated, it gives CASSNSTGKSYEQYF.

This clonotype was seen a single time. The chain employs TRBV20-1 and TRBJ2-3, with 9 bases fitting TRBD2. The CDR3 sequence is 16 residues long. Per the germline V gene, CDR1 is DFQATT and CDR2 is SNEGSKA (reference sequence). V lost 6 bases, J lost 0 bases, and 10 bases stayed unmatched. The CDR3 DNA reads TGCAGTGCCAGCGACCTAGCGGGGCCTAGCACAGATACGCAGTATTTT. Its protein product is CSASDLAGPSTDTQYF.

Note on this clonotype: With a much larger clone just one base away, this may be a read error. V and J are TRBV20-1 and TRBJ2-7; 9 bases are shared with TRBD2. In germline, CDR1 is DFQATT, CDR2 SNEGSKA (reference sequence). This CDR3 is 16 amino acids long. Trimming removed 4 bases from V and 7 bases from J; junction bases left unmatched: 17. Here the CDR3 DNA reads TGCAGTGCTAACTTAGGGACTAGCAGGACTTTCGGGGAGCAGTACTTC. Translating it yields CSANLGTSRTFGEQYF.

This clonotype was recorded many times. V and J are TRBV28 and TRBJ2-7, with TRBD1 matching 10 bases. V dropped 5 bases and J dropped 6; count of bases not matched to a gene: 13. The CDR3 runs 16 residues. In germline, CDR1 is MDHEN, CDR2 SYDVKM. CDR3 in amino acids: CASSPHGMGQGFEQYF. CDR3 bases: TGTGCCAGCAGTCCACACGGTATGGGACAGGGGTTCGAGCAGTACTTC. Variable domain in full (rest from reference TRBV28 and TRBJ2-7): DVKVTQSSRYLVKRTGEKVFLECVQDMDHENMFWYRQDPGLGLRLIYFSYDVKMKEKGDIPEGYSVSREKKERFSLILESASTNQTSMYLCASSPHGMGQGFEQYFGPGTRLTVT.

This clonotype was recorded many times. The CDR3 reads CAIQKSQNTEAFF. Here the CDR3 DNA reads TGTGCCATACAAAAAAGCCAGAACACTGAAGCTTTCTTT. This rearrangement joins TRBV7-3 to TRBJ1-1, with no clear D. The CDR3 is 13 residues long. CDR1 is SGHTA, CDR2 FQGTGA, per germline. Deletions cut 10 bases from V and 1 base from J, with 13 bases between.

This clonotype was counted many times. The rearrangement links TRBV4-1 to TRBJ2-1, with D possibly being TRBD1 (5 bases). The CDR3 runs to 13 residues. V lost 0 bases, J lost 5 bases, and 5 bases lay in between. CDR1 MGHRA and CDR2 YSYEKL come from the germline V gene. The CDR3 loop reads CASSQDRDNEQFF. The CDR3, as DNA: TGCGCCAGCAGCCAAGACAGGGACAATGAGCAGTTCTTC.

This clonotype was detected ten times or more. The gene calls are TRBV20-1 and TRBJ1-5, with D maybe TRBD1 (6 bases). Trimming removed 3 bases from V and 0 bases from J, with 9 bases in between. CDR1 is DFQATT and CDR2 is SNEGSKA in the germline V gene (reference sequence). The CDR3 length is 14 residues. The CDR3 here is CSASGTISNQPQHF. CDR3 in DNA: TGCAGTGCTAGCGGGACAATTAGCAATCAGCCCCAGCATTTT.

There are many counts of this clonotype. J is TRBJ2-1 and V is TRBV9; the D is unclear. CDR1 is SGDLS, CDR2 YYNGEE, per germline. The CDR3 contains 17 residues. Deletions cut 4 bases from V and 4 bases from J, with 21 bases between. The CDR3 DNA follows: TGTGCCAGCAGCCCCCCGCCCGGCAGCCCAGAGTACAATGAGCAGTTCTTC. It specifies CASSPPPGSPEYNEQFF.

This clonotype has at least ten counts. The V call is TRBV5-1, the J call TRBJ2-3; TRBD1 might be the D (7 bases). The CDR3 length is 16 residues. Trimming pared 4 bases from V and 1 base from J, leaving 16 bases between. CDR1 is SGHRS, CDR2 YFSETQ, per germline. The CDR3 region has the DNA TGCGCCAGCAGCGCGGGGACAGCGCCCGGCACAGATACGCAGTATTTT. Translated, it gives CASSAGTAPGTDTQYF.

In this sample, this clonotype turned up many times. The chain has TRBV24-1 and TRBJ2-5, with 15 bases fitting TRBD2. V was clipped by 3 bases and J by 5 bases; unmatched bases: 6. Germline lookup yields CDR1 KGHDR and CDR2 SFDVKD. The CDR3 totals 17 residues. The CDR3 loop is CATSDPGLAGGSETQYF. The CDR3, as DNA: TGTGCCACCAGTGATCCGGGACTAGCGGGAGGATCGGAGACCCAGTACTTC.

Ten or more counts support this clonotype. The chain uses TRBV6-1 and TRBJ2-7; tentatively, D is TRBD1 or TRBD2 (5 bases each). This CDR3 has 15 residues. Per germline, CDR1 MNHNS and CDR2 SASEGT. The V end was cut by 6 bases, the J end by 4 bases, with 19 bases between. CDR3: CASRQGRLADYEQYF. The CDR3 nucleotides are TGTGCCAGCAGGCAGGGTCGGCTAGCCGATTACGAGCAGTACTTC.

This clonotype appeared many times. The chain links TRBV11-2 to TRBJ2-4; D is uncertain. CDR3 size: 16 residues. Germline assignment: CDR1 SGHAT and CDR2 FQNNGV. Trimming took 1 base from V and 0 from J, leaving 10 bases between them. The CDR3: CASSLGRNLAKNIQYF. The CDR3, as DNA: TGTGCCAGCAGCTTAGGTCGAAACTTAGCCAAAAACATTCAGTACTTC.

The rearrangement uses TRBV18 and TRBJ1-2; 7 bases align to TRBD1. This CDR3 is 16 amino acids long. The germline V gene encodes CDR1 KGHSH and CDR2 LQKENI. J gave up 4 bases and V 2 bases, and 10 bases lay outside the gene matches. The CDR3 here is CASSPTRQGHRYGYTF. The CDR3 DNA reads as TGTGCCAGCTCACCAACGCGACAGGGTCACCGCTATGGCTACACCTTC.

This clonotype was seen repeatedly, ten times or more. V usage is TRBV4-2 and J usage is TRBJ2-3, with no clear D. The CDR3 runs 12 residues. The germline V gene encodes CDR1 LGHNA and CDR2 YNFKEQ. Trimming pared 1 base from V and 5 bases from J, leaving 4 bases between. CDR3 nucleotide sequence: TGTGCCAGCAGCCAAGTTCGAGATACGCAGTATTTT. Translation gives CASSQVRDTQYF.

As concerns this clonotype: A much larger clonotype is one base distant, so this may be a read error. This chain connects TRBV20-1 to TRBJ2-1, with 11 bases fitting TRBD2. The J call may not be correct, given that the DNA end is closer to TRBJ2-7. Germline CDR1 DFQATT, CDR2 SNEGSKA (reference sequence). The CDR3 loop spans 15 amino acids. CDR3 in amino acids: CSAISGRASYNEQYF. CDR3 bases: TGCAGTGCGATTAGCGGGAGGGCCTCTTACAATGAGCAGTACTTC.

This clonotype was counted ten times or more. This sequence joins TRBV30 and TRBJ2-7; D uncertain. With 1 base removed from V and 3 bases from J, the gap between germline ends came to 10 bases. The CDR3 consists of 13 residues. Germline lookup yields CDR1 GTSNPN and CDR2 SVGIG (reference sequence). The CDR3 bases are TGTGCCTGGAGTGGAGGCGTCCGCTACGAGCAGTACTTC. Protein sequence: CAWSGGVRYEQYF.

This clonotype appeared many times. V gene TRBV2 combines with J gene TRBJ1-2, with 10 nucleotides matching TRBD1. The germline gives CDR1 SNHLY, CDR2 FYNNEI. With 5 bases clipped from V and 4 bases from J, the junction kept 7 bases outside the gene matches. The CDR3 loop spans 15 amino acids. CDR3 bases: TGTGCCAGCAGTCCCGGACAGGGGGAGATCTATGGCTACACCTTC. This translates into CASSPGQGEIYGYTF. Using reference TRBV2 and TRBJ1-2 for the parts outside the CDR3, the full variable domain is EPEVTQTPSHQVTQMGQEVILRCVPISNHLYFYWYRQILGQKVEFLVSFYNNEISEKSEIFDDQFSVERPDGSNFTLKIRSTKLEDSAMYFCASSPGQGEIYGYTFGSGTRLTVV.

This clonotype occurred many times. J is TRBJ1-5 and V is TRBV5-5, with D perhaps TRBD1 (6 bases). Looked up from germline, CDR1 is SGHKS and CDR2 is YYEKEE (reference sequence). This CDR3 contains 15 residues. Between the trimmed V and J ends, which lost 4 bases and 6 bases, there was a span of 17 bases. The CDR3 is CASSPWGGELQPQHF. CDR3 sequence (DNA): TGTGCCAGCAGCCCGTGGGGGGGCGAGCTTCAGCCCCAGCATTTT. The full variable domain, in which reference TRBV5-5 and TRBJ1-5 provide the parts outside the CDR3, is DAGVTQSPTHLIKTRGQQVTLRCSPISGHKSVSWYQQVLGQGPQFIFQYYEKEERGRGNFPDRFSARQFPNYSSELNVNALLLGDSALYLCASSPWGGELQPQHFGDGTRLSIL.

This clonotype was seen ten or more times. The rearrangement joins TRBV27 to TRBJ2-3, with TRBD2 matching 11 bases. The CDR3 has 15 residues. J was trimmed by 7 bases and V by 6 bases; bases with no gene match: 9. In germline, CDR1 is MNHEY, CDR2 SMNVEV (reference sequence). The CDR3 loop is CASSSLSSGRYTQYF. CDR3 nucleotides: TGTGCCAGCAGCTCCCTTTCTAGCGGGAGGTATACGCAGTATTTT.

This clonotype was counted many times. The chain recombines TRBV27 with TRBJ1-1; TRBD1 might be the D (5 bases). Trimming stripped 4 bases from V and 5 bases from J, with 14 bases between. This CDR3 spans 14 amino acids. CDR1 and CDR2 (germline): MNHEY, SMNVEV (reference sequence). For the CDR3, the DNA is TGTGCCAGCAGTTCCCTCACTCGGGGGACTGAAGCTTTCTTT. Residues: CASSSLTRGTEAFF.

Ten or more counts support this clonotype. CDR3 in DNA: TGTGCCAGCAGTTTCCCCGGGACTAGTACCGGGGAGCTGTTTTTT. As protein: CASSFPGTSTGELFF. This chain uses TRBV12-3 or TRBV12-4 with TRBJ2-2; 8 bases align to TRBD2. The CDR3 spans 15 residues. With V trimmed by 3 bases and J by 5 bases, 5 bases remained unmatched.